A single T cell receptor beta chain is shown here with its context. The antigen it recognizes is unknown. Per-nucleotide qualities are absent, and no much larger clonotype sits a single base away. This same CDR3 is encoded by further DNA sequences in the sample. Counted from cysteine to phenylalanine, this CDR3 has 14 amino acids. The retained sequence is limited to the CDR3, 42 bases, with the frame set at the first base. As encoded in the germline V gene, CDR1 is MDHEN while CDR2 is SYDVKM. Trimming costs V 3 bases and J 0 bases, and their ends lie 8 bases apart. Libraries were prepared through the immunoSEQ multiplex PCR assay. In its TCRdb copy, this immuneACCESS table keeps in-frame sequences only and misses some clones. Where compared with another copy, unresolved V genes explain less than half of these, and the others have no known cause. This sample comprises around 140,000 clones, under 95% of them detected only once. Of the sample, approximately 5.7% is held by the ten largest clones.

This entry comes from a study of control samples from healthy donors and cancer patients (TCRdb year 2020). Sequencing used blood. The rearranged segments are TRBV28 and TRBJ1-1; TRBD1 could be the D gene, as 6 bases match. The receptor's source is a man between 18 and 35 years old in good health. The CDR3 reads as follows: CASSFTGLNTEAFF. Here is the DNA: TGTGCCAGCAGTTTTACAGGGCTGAACACTGAAGCTTTCTTT. This CDR3, with the reference TRBV28 and TRBJ1-1 proteins standing in past its ends, gives the full variable domain DVKVTQSSRYLVKRTGEKVFLECVQDMDHENMFWYRQDPGLGLRLIYFSYDVKMKEKGDIPEGYSVSREKKERFSLILESASTNQTSMYLCASSFTGLNTEAFFGQGTRLTVV.